This T cell receptor (beta chain) stems from a study of vaccination and CD4 T cells after COVID-19. Across the study: Nasal swab PCR had shown SARS-CoV-2 positivity in the convalescent patients (under ten mild cases, one severe case).

Oncomine TCR Beta short-read sequencing was applied to DNA from cultured CD4+ T cells. Each CDR3 protein gets one entry after TCRdb re-called the PCR reads with MiXCR. The sample carries about 20,000 distinct CDR3 sequences, roughly 70% recorded once. This clonotype was observed a few times. The antigen is undetermined. The treatment denotes: roughly 10-day PBMC culture with coronavirus spike peptide pools or control peptides (ViraFEST assay). First, ViraFEST expanded antigen-specific T cells with peptide pools, and next it sequenced the TCRs. The CDR3 has 17 amino acids. CDR1 is LNHDA and CDR2 is SQIVND in the germline V gene (reference sequence). Unmatched junction bases numbered 15, after V lost 4 bases and J lost 5 bases.

The chain combines TRBV19 with TRBJ1-2; 8 positions match TRBD1. The sequence was obtained from a human donor who had recovered from COVID-19. The sequenced material came from CD4+ T cells from blood, cultured in vitro. In DNA, the CDR3 is TGTGCCAGTAGTACCCGCTCCTCCCAGGGGGCCGGGTATGGCTACACCTTC. This translates into CASSTRSSQGAGYGYTF.